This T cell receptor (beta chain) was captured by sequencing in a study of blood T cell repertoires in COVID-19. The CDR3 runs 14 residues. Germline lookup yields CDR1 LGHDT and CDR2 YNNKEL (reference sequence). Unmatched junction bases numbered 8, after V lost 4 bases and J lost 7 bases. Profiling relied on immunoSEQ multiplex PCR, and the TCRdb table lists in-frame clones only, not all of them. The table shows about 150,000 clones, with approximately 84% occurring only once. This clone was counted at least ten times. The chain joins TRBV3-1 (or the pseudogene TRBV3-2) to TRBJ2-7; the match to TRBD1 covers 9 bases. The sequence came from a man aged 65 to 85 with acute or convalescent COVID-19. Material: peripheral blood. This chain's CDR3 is CASSPLQGAGEQYF. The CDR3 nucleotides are TGTGCCAGCAGCCCCTTACAGGGGGCGGGGGAGCAGTACTTC.